This TCR beta chain was captured in a study of regulatory T cells in long-lasting Graves disease. The overall study: Persistent cases took antithyroid drugs over 5 years and stayed TSH receptor antibody positive. Study-wide results and caveats: TCR diversity was lower in persistent Graves' patients (versus newly diagnosed ones). TRBV28, TRBJ1-2 and TRBJ2-5 were segments that persistent disease favored.

Only a few counts were recorded for this clonotype. Its antigen is as yet unknown. According to the study, TCR beta libraries were built with iRepertoire HTBI primers and CDR3-region Arm-PCR. Source study methods: Overall, samples carried approximately 60 TRBV and around 13 TRBJ segments. TCRdb passed the multiplex PCR reads through MiXCR, listing each CDR3 protein once. The V and J calls come from TCRdb's annotation, not from the publication. Here the sample spans about 450,000 distinct CDR3 sequences, about a quarter being singletons. The time point here: persistent/refractory GD, antithyroid drugs over 5 years with positive TRAb. There was RNA extracted from PBMCs, and the TCR library was made from it. V was pared by 4 bases and J by 6 bases, with 10 bases between. Germline loops: CDR1 LGHNA, CDR2 YSLEER. There are 13 residues in the CDR3.

The input for sequencing was peripheral blood mononuclear cells (PBMCs), taken when the disease was refractory, from a patient treated with antithyroid drugs. The origin of this receptor is a female donor with Graves disease. The chain links TRBV4-3 to TRBJ1-5, with no clear D. The CDR3 loop reads CASSRVVSQPQHF. The CDR3 DNA reads TGCGCCAGCAGCCGGGTAGTGAGTCAGCCCCAGCATTTT.